Detailed here is one TCR beta chain. There are 15 residues in the CDR3. Per the germline V gene, CDR1 is KGHSH and CDR2 is LQKENI. V was shortened by 3 bases and J by 4 bases, with 12 bases between the two germline ends. This entry comes from a study of shared clonotypes between healthy human individuals. Measured with immunoSEQ multiplex PCR; TCRdb has only the in-frame clones, and not every one. This sample has about 530,000 clones, with approximately 79% found just once. The clonotype was recovered from a woman aged 40-49 years in good health. Some clones in this sample may be carry-over from other donors' samples. J is TRBJ1-4 and V is TRBV18, with no clear D. Specimen: PBMCs. CDR3 in DNA: TGTGCCAGCTCACCGAGAGGGAATGATAATGAAAAACTGTTTTTT. Its protein product is CASSPRGNDNEKLFF.